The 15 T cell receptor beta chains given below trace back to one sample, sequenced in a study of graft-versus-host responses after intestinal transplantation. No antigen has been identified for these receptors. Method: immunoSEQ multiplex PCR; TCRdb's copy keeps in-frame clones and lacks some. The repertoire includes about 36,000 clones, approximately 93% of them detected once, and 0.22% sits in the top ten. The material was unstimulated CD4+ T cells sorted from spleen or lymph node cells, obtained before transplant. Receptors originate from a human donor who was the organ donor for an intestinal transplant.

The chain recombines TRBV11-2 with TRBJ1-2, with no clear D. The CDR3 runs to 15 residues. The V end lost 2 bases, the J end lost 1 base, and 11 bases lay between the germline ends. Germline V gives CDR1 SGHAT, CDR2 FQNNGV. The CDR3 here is CASSLSDGVNYGYTF. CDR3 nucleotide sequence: TGTGCCAGCAGCTTATCCGACGGGGTTAACTATGGCTACACCTTC.

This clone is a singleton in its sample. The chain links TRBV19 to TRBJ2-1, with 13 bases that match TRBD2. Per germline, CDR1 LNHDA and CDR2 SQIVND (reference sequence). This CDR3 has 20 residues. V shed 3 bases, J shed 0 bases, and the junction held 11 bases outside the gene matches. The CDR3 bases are TGTGCCAGTAGTATCCGGACTAGCGGGGGCCGCCAGAGCTCCTACAATGAGCAGTTCTTC. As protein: CASSIRTSGGRQSSYNEQFF.

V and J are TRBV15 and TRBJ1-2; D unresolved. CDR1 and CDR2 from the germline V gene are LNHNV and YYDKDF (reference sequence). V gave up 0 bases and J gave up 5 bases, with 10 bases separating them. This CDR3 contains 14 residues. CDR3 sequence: CATSRDGRIYGYTF. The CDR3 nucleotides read TGTGCCACCAGCAGAGATGGGCGCATTTATGGCTACACCTTC.

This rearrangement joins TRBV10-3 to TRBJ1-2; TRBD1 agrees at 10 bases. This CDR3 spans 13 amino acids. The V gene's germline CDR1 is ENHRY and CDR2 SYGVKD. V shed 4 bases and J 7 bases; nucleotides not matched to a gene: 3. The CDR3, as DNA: TGTGCCATCAGTGGGACAGGGGGAACTGGCTACACCTTC. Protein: CAISGTGGTGYTF.

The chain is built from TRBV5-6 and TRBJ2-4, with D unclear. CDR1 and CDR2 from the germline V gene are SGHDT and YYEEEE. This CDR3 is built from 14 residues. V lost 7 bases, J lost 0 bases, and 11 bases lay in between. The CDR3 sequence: CASHSGLAKNIQYF. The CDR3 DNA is TGTGCCAGCCATTCTGGTCTAGCCAAAAACATTCAGTACTTC.

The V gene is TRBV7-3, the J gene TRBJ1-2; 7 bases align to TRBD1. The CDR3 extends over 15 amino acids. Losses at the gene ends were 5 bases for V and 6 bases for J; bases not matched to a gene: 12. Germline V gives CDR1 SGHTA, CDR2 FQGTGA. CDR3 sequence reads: CASSPGTEGSDGYTF. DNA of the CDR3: TGTGCCAGCAGCCCCGGGACAGAGGGATCGGATGGCTACACCTTC.

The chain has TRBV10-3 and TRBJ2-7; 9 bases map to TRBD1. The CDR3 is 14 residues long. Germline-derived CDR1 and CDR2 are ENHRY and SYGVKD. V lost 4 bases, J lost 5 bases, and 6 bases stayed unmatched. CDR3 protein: CAISVVQGANEQYF. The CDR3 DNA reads TGTGCCATCAGTGTAGTACAGGGGGCCAACGAGCAGTACTTC.

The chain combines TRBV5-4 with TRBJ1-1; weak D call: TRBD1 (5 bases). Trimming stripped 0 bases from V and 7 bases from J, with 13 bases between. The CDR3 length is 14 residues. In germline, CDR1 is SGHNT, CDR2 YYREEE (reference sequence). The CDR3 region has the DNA TGTGCCAGCAGCTTGGACCAGGGTTCGGGTGAAGCTTTCTTT. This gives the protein CASSLDQGSGEAFF.

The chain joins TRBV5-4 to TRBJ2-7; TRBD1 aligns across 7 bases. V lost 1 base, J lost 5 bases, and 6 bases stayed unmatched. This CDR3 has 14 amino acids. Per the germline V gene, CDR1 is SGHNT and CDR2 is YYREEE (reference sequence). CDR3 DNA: TGTGCCAGCAGCTTGCAAGACAGGGAGAACGAGCAGTACTTC. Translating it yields CASSLQDRENEQYF.

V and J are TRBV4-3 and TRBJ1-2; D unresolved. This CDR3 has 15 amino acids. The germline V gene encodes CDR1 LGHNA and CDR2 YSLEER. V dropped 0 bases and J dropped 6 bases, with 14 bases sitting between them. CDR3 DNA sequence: TGCGCCAGCAGCCAAGATAATATGCCGGGGAATGGCTACACCTTC. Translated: CASSQDNMPGNGYTF.

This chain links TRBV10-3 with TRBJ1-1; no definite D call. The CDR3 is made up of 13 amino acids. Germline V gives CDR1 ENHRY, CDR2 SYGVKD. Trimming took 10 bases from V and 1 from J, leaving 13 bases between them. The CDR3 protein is CATRGASNTEAFF. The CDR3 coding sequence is TGTGCCACCCGGGGTGCTTCGAACACTGAAGCTTTCTTT.

The CDR3 DNA reads TGTGCCAGCAGCTTCGGGGCAGGGGGCGAAGCTTTCTTT. It is translated as CASSFGAGGEAFF. The chain joins TRBV5-6 to TRBJ1-1; 8 bases align to TRBD1. With 2 bases clipped from V and 8 bases from J, the junction kept 5 bases outside the gene matches. The CDR3 is 13 residues long. Germline CDR1 is SGHDT and CDR2 is YYEEEE.

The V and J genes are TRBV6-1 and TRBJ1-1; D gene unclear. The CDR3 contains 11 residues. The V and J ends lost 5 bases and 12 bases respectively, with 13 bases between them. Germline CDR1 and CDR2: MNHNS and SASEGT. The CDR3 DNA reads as TGTGCCAGCAGTTACCCCCCGGATACTTTCTTT. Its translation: CASSYPPDTFF.

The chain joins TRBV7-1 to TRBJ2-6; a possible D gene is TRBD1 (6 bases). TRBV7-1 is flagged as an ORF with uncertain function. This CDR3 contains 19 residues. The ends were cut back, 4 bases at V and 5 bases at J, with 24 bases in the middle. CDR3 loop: CASSWQSHEGQSRANVLTF. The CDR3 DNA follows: TGTGCCAGCAGCTGGCAGTCTCACGAGGGACAAAGTCGGGCCAACGTCCTGACTTTC.

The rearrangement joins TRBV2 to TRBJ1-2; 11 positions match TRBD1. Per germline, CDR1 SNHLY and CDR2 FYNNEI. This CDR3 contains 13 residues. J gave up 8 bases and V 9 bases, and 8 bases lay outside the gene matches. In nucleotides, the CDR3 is TGTGCCAGTAGGACAGGGGGCGCGGGGGGCTACACCTTC. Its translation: CASRTGGAGGYTF.